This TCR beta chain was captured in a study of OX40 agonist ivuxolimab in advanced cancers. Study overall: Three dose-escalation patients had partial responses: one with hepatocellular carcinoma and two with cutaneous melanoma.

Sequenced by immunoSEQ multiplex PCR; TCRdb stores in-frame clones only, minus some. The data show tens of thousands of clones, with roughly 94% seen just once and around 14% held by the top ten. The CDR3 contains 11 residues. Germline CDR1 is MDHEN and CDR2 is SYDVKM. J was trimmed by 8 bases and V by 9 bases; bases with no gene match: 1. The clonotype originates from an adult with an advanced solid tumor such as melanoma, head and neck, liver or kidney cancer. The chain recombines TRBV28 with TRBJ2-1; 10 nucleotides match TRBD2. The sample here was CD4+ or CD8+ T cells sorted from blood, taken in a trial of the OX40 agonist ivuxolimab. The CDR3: CASSGRYEQFF. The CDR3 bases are TGTGCCAGTAGCGGGAGGTATGAGCAGTTCTTC.